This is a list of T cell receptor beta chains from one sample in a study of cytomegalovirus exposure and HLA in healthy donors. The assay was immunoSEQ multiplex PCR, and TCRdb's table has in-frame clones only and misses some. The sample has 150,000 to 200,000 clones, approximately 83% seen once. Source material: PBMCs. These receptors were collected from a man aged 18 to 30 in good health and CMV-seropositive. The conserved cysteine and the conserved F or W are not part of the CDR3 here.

CDR3: ASSLDRENTGELF
V: TRBV6-5
J: TRBJ2-2

CDR3: ASSQDRGITEAF
V: TRBV4-3
J: TRBJ1-1

CDR3: ASSEVSLRPQH
V: TRBV6-1
J: TRBJ1-5

CDR3: AWSALWLASLDEQY
V: TRBV30
J: TRBJ2-7

CDR3: AWSAEGLDNQPQH
V: TRBV30
J: TRBJ1-5

CDR3: ASSSGQQETQY
V: TRBV6-5
J: TRBJ2-5

CDR3: ASSSGRPIAGGHNEQF
V: TRBV7-8
J: TRBJ2-1

CDR3: ASSLYEWDRGAEGQY
V: TRBV5-1
J: TRBJ2-7

CDR3: ASTPGQASTDTQY
V: TRBV27
J: TRBJ2-3

CDR3: ASSLARAGGDTEAF
V: TRBV5-4
J: TRBJ1-1

CDR3: ASSPSGGRYNEQF
V: TRBV5-1
J: TRBJ2-1

CDR3: ASSPPEGGNEKLF
V: TRBV7-9
J: TRBJ1-4

CDR3: ASSVGADYEQY
V: TRBV9
J: TRBJ2-7

CDR3: ASRDGVNSGANVLT
V: TRBV9
J: TRBJ2-6

CDR3: ASSFLGPGQAASGANVLT
V: TRBV5-1
J: TRBJ2-6

CDR3: ASSYQGSPDTQY
V: TRBV5-1
J: TRBJ2-3

CDR3: ASSIVQGQETQY
V: TRBV19
J: TRBJ2-5

CDR3: ASSTNRGTNYGYT
V: TRBV25-1
J: TRBJ1-2

CDR3: ASSPLGLANTGELF
V: TRBV18
J: TRBJ2-2

CDR3: ASSPGRDSPLH
V: TRBV18
J: TRBJ1-6

CDR3: ASSRGLGGNEKLF
V: TRBV19
J: TRBJ1-4

CDR3: ASSPGTGDYGYT
V: TRBV5-1
J: TRBJ1-2

CDR3: ASSDSTSSGANVLT
V: TRBV6-4
J: TRBJ2-6

CDR3: ASSRKGTATYEQY
V: TRBV6-5
J: TRBJ2-7

CDR3: ASRRQESSYEQY
V: TRBV2
J: TRBJ2-7

CDR3: ASSVTSGGGYEQY
V: TRBV5-4
J: TRBJ2-7

CDR3: ASPTPGVDTEAF
V: TRBV23-1
J: TRBJ1-1

CDR3: ASSFGEAGTSVETQY
V: TRBV7-2
J: TRBJ2-5

CDR3: AEGLVGANVLT
V: TRBV30
J: TRBJ2-6

CDR3: ASRTTPASGGRYEQY
V: TRBV19
J: TRBJ2-7

CDR3: ASSQTSGLSPTQY
V: TRBV19
J: TRBJ2-5

CDR3: ASSYRAPPATNEKLF
V: TRBV5-1
J: TRBJ1-4

CDR3: ASSQDDGGTYEQY
V: TRBV4-1
J: TRBJ2-7

CDR3: ASSLAVAAPSHT
V: TRBV5-1
J: TRBJ1-2

CDR3: ASSKMGGGWSTDTQY
V: TRBV7-9
J: TRBJ2-3

CDR3: ASSLGTGPMNTEAF
V: TRBV5-1
J: TRBJ1-1

CDR3: ASSVYPPGQYYGYT
V: TRBV6-4
J: TRBJ1-2

CDR3: ASIAGRSQFNAEAF
V: TRBV7-8
J: TRBJ1-1

CDR3: ASSSRAGLQETQY
V: TRBV7-9
J: TRBJ2-5

CDR3: AAGGSQETQY
V: TRBV30
J: TRBJ2-5

CDR3: ASSSLYGAETQY
V: TRBV11-2
J: TRBJ2-5

CDR3: ASSPGLYTGELF
V: TRBV6-5
J: TRBJ2-2

CDR3: ASSLVGTGRSGNTIY
V: TRBV5-1
J: TRBJ1-3

CDR3: ASSDTQGITEAF
V: TRBV7-2
J: TRBJ1-1

CDR3: ATSGRGRHEQY
V: TRBV15
J: TRBJ2-7

CDR3: ASSIDTAEAF
V: TRBV5-4
J: TRBJ1-1

CDR3: ASSEQTGPYGYT
V: TRBV6-1
J: TRBJ1-2

CDR3: ASSLVAGGLTDTQY
V: TRBV13
J: TRBJ2-3

CDR3: ASSFSYNLNTEAF
V: TRBV5-1
J: TRBJ1-1

CDR3: ASSPTGNTEAF
V: TRBV7-9
J: TRBJ1-1

CDR3: ASSLSLGHKNTGELF
V: TRBV27
J: TRBJ2-2

CDR3: ASSSLLQGVREKLF
V: TRBV21-1
J: TRBJ1-4

CDR3: ACIRWGRGIPETQY
V: TRBV30
J: TRBJ2-5

CDR3: SVEVRGQAPGYT
V: TRBV29-1
J: TRBJ1-2

CDR3: AWSQGGETQY
V: TRBV30
J: TRBJ2-5

CDR3: ASPRPGQGDYGYT
V: TRBV2
J: TRBJ1-2